This entry features one T cell receptor (beta chain) sequence. What it recognizes is unknown. V gave up 5 bases and J gave up 9 bases, with 13 bases separating them. The CDR3 length is 12 residues. Germline V lookup: CDR1 MNHEY, CDR2 SMNVEV (reference sequence). The data belong to a study of cytomegalovirus exposure and HLA in healthy donors. Study results and limitations: An Asian-associated ancestry cluster reportedly showed fewer N-insertions than the roughly 670-donor mean in a later analysis. The classifier, whose performance was assessed in both the original and validation cohorts, reportedly diagnosed cytomegalovirus status with high specificity and sensitivity. For most TCR beta V segments, an earlier analysis put the productive rate at about 90% or about 30% of the time. TRBV6-2, TRBV6-3 and some other V segments were unresolvable in 87-base-pair reads.

The PCR used 60 Vbeta and 13 Jbeta primers. Produced via immunoSEQ multiplex PCR; TCRdb's table is partial and in-frame only. The sample records 140,000 or so clones, roughly 75% being singletons. The sequence was collected from a female donor in good health and CMV-seronegative. The sequencing input was PBMCs. The chain has TRBV27 and TRBJ2-5; D perhaps matches TRBD2 (6 bases). The CDR3 loop is CASSPVGGAQYF. The CDR3 nucleotides are TGTGCCAGCAGTCCAGTAGGAGGGGCCCAGTACTTC.